The table lists the clone carrying this T cell receptor beta chain with a count of one. The antigen is undetermined. Naive CD8 isolation took CD45RO-negative cells positively selected for CCR7 and excluded terminally differentiated effector memory CD45RA+ cells. The data are from a study of shared clonotypes between healthy human individuals. Study information: Researchers drew samples from a couple of women and three men aged 18 to 49. Findings and limits, study-wide: Approximately 5.3% was the fraction of naive CD4 clonotypes found shared across several donors. Expectations were that clonotype sharing among donors would be affected by sequencing depth.

Every subset's genomic DNA went evenly onto several immunoSEQ plates. Some clones are missing from TCRdb's copy, which holds only in-frame ones; the method was immunoSEQ multiplex PCR. In the table there are 1.5 million to 2.5 million clones, approximately 94% of which are singletons. This sequence was found in a man aged 18 to 29 in good health. The sample taken for sequencing was naive CD8+ T cells sorted from blood.

CDR3 region: CASSSPGLYYEQYF. DNA of the CDR3: TGTGCCAGCAGTTCCCCGGGACTATATTACGAGCAGTACTTC. The gene calls are TRBV27 and TRBJ2-7, with TRBD2 matching 7 bases. Germline CDR1 and CDR2: MNHEY and SMNVEV (reference sequence). The junction had 7 bases not matched to a gene; V was cut back by 4 bases and J by 4 bases. This CDR3 spans 14 amino acids.